This paragraph reports one T cell receptor (beta chain). The junction does not match germline at one end; this may be a read error. As processed by the authors: It was from reference gene primer amplification that nucleated cell counts were estimated. The protocol was immunoSEQ multiplex PCR, while the TCRdb copy is restricted to in-frame clones and leaves out a portion. Clonal size and the V and J genes are those of that table, whereas D and trimming came from the DNA. The data show some 190,000 clones, with almost 90% seen just once and about 1.5% held by the top ten. The sample comes from a study of blood T cell repertoires in COVID-19. Study overall: Acute and convalescent COVID-19 specimens originated in the United States, Italy and Spain.

This CDR3 is 17 amino acids long. Germline CDR1 and CDR2: SGHKS and YYEKEE (reference sequence). This TCR came from a man between 18 and 29 years old with active or convalescent COVID-19. This rearrangement joins TRBV5-5 to TRBJ1-3; possibly TRBD1 for D (5 bases). Sequencing input: peripheral blood. The CDR3 reads CASSLAIGRVIGDTIYF. Written as DNA, the CDR3 is TGTGCCAGCAGCTTGGCCATCGGCAGGGTTATTGGAGACACCATATATTTT. Full variable domain (outside the CDR3, taken from reference TRBV5-5 and TRBJ1-3): DAGVTQSPTHLIKTRGQQVTLRCSPISGHKSVSWYQQVLGQGPQFIFQYYEKEERGRGNFPDRFSARQFPNYSSELNVNALLLGDSALYLCASSLAIGRVIGDTIYFGEGSWLTVV.